Below are 23 T cell receptor beta chains sequenced from a single sample in a study of a mutant IDH1 vaccine in newly diagnosed glioma. The sample's time point: baseline, week 1 (first vaccination visit). Treatment noted: pre-vaccination baseline after standard-of-care therapy. Only in-frame clones appear in the TCRdb table, and some are missing; sequencing was by immunoSEQ multiplex PCR. This sample has about 59,000 clones; 75% to 95% occur once, and the top ten carry 2.5% to 3%. Here the sequenced sample was PBMCs, taken from a glioma patient treated with radiotherapy, temozolomide or both. Receptors were obtained from a man between 50 and 59 years old with glioma.

The chain has TRBV11-2 and TRBJ1-2, with D hard to call. Germline assignment: CDR1 SGHAT and CDR2 FQNNGV. V lost 5 bases, J lost 8 bases, and 18 bases lay in between. This CDR3 has 14 residues. The CDR3 reads CASSPLVSGGGYTF. The CDR3 DNA sequence: TGTGCCAGCAGCCCACTGGTCTCAGGAGGCGGCTACACCTTC.

The chain links TRBV6-1 to TRBJ2-5; unclear D gene. V lost 1 base and J 4 bases, leaving 10 bases between the germline ends. The CDR3 has 14 amino acids. Germline V lookup: CDR1 MNHNS, CDR2 SASEGT. CDR3 protein: CASSEVLGRETQYF. The CDR3, as DNA: TGTGCCAGCAGTGAAGTCTTAGGACGAGAGACCCAGTACTTC.

The rearrangement joins TRBV19 to TRBJ2-3, with 9 bases fitting TRBD2. This CDR3 comprises 16 residues. Trimming cost V 7 bases and J 5 bases; bases outside gene matches: 13. Germline CDR1 and CDR2: LNHDA and SQIVND (reference sequence). The DNA for the CDR3 is TGTGCCAGTAAAACCGGCGGGACTAGCCAGGGAGATACGCAGTATTTT. Translation gives CASKTGGTSQGDTQYF. The whole variable domain, remainder taken from reference TRBV19 and TRBJ2-3, is DGGITQSPKYLFRKEGQNVTLSCEQNLNHDAMYWYRQDPGQGLRLIYYSQIVNDFQKGDIAEGYSVSREKKESFPLTVTSAQKNPTAFYLCASKTGGTSQGDTQYFGPGTRLTVL.

This chain links TRBV28 with TRBJ2-7; 8 bases fit TRBD1. From germline, CDR1 is MDHEN and CDR2 SYDVKM. V shed 6 bases, J shed 1 base, and the junction held 11 bases outside the gene matches. This CDR3 spans 16 amino acids. For the CDR3, the DNA is TGTGCCAGCAGCCGCCTGCACCGGACAGGGTCCTACGAGCAGTACTTC. Residues: CASSRLHRTGSYEQYF.

The chain recombines TRBV10-2 with TRBJ1-2; TRBD1 matches 7 bases. The V gene end was trimmed by 6 bases and the J gene end by 3 bases; junction bases not matched to a gene: 4. Germline V gives CDR1 WSHSY, CDR2 SAAADI. The CDR3 runs to 13 residues. Here the CDR3 reads CASRGQDDYGYTF. CDR3 nucleotides: TGCGCCAGCAGAGGACAGGATGACTATGGCTACACCTTC.

This chain joins TRBV15 and TRBJ2-5, with D perhaps matching TRBD2 (6 bases). The germline CDR1 and CDR2 sequences are LNHNV and YYDKDF (reference sequence). The CDR3 has 14 residues. V gave up 5 bases and J gave up 3 bases, with 13 bases separating them. The CDR3 is CATSRNREKETQYF. DNA for the CDR3: TGTGCCACCAGCCGAAACCGGGAGAAAGAGACCCAGTACTTC.

The CDR3 DNA follows: TGTGCCTGGAGGAAGACAGCGCCGCAAGAGACCCAGTACTTC. As protein: CAWRKTAPQETQYF. The chain uses TRBV30 and TRBJ2-5, with D possibly TRBD1 on 5 matching bases. The CDR3 is made up of 14 amino acids. V was trimmed by 3 bases and J by 2 bases, leaving 13 bases between them. CDR1 and CDR2 from the germline V gene are GTSNPN and SVGIG (reference sequence).

V is TRBV10-2 and J is TRBJ2-7; possible D gene TRBD1, 5 bases. The V end was cut by 5 bases, the J end by 6 bases, with 14 bases between. The CDR3 is made up of 13 amino acids. Germline CDR1 WSHSY, CDR2 SAAADI. CDR3 loop: CASSLRALGEQYF. The CDR3 nucleotides read TGCGCCAGCAGTCTCAGGGCCCTCGGCGAGCAGTACTTC.

This clone was found once. This rearrangement joins TRBV28 to TRBJ2-7; TRBD1 aligns across 9 bases. The CDR3 spans 15 residues. The junction had 5 bases not matched to a gene; V was cut back by 3 bases and J by 2 bases. In germline, CDR1 is MDHEN, CDR2 SYDVKM. CDR3 loop: CASSFVTGGTYEQYF. The DNA of the CDR3 is TGTGCCAGCAGTTTTGTGACAGGGGGGACCTACGAGCAGTACTTC. Drawing the rest from reference TRBV28 and TRBJ2-7, the complete variable domain is DVKVTQSSRYLVKRTGEKVFLECVQDMDHENMFWYRQDPGLGLRLIYFSYDVKMKEKGDIPEGYSVSREKKERFSLILESASTNQTSMYLCASSFVTGGTYEQYFGPGTRLTVT.

The J gene is TRBJ2-7, the V gene TRBV27; D is unclear. This CDR3 has 13 residues. V was shortened by 4 bases and J by 7 bases, with 14 bases between the two germline ends. Per germline, CDR1 MNHEY and CDR2 SMNVEV (reference sequence). The CDR3 spells CASSSLGVGEQYF. CDR3 in DNA: TGTGCCAGCAGTTCCTTAGGCGTTGGGGAGCAGTACTTC.

This clone occurred a few times. The chain couples TRBV6-5 to TRBJ2-7; no firm D call. V lost 4 bases, J lost 3 bases, and 10 bases lay in between. CDR1 and CDR2 from the germline V gene are MNHEY and SVGAGI. The CDR3 has 13 amino acids. The CDR3 loop is CASSLVKNYEQYF. The CDR3 bases are TGTGCCAGCAGTTTGGTGAAGAACTACGAGCAGTACTTC.

The CDR3 region is CASSQELAQGASGGPYEQYF. The CDR3 coding sequence is TGTGCCAGCAGCCAAGAGTTGGCACAGGGGGCTTCGGGAGGGCCCTACGAGCAGTACTTC. This chain connects TRBV14 to TRBJ2-7, with D possibly TRBD1 on 9 matching bases. The CDR3 length is 20 residues. V lost 0 bases, J lost 2 bases, and 26 bases lay in between. Germline V gene data show CDR1 as SGHDN and CDR2 as FVKESK.

J is TRBJ2-5 and V is TRBV2, with TRBD1 matching over 10 bases. Trimming cost V 9 bases and J 5 bases; bases outside gene matches: 9. This CDR3 contains 14 residues. Per the germline V gene, CDR1 is SNHLY and CDR2 is FYNNEI. CDR3 amino acids: CASERQGARETQYF. In DNA form, the CDR3 reads TGTGCCAGTGAGAGACAGGGGGCTAGGGAGACCCAGTACTTC.

This clone was recorded once. This CDR3 is CAWRDRTSGGETQYF. CDR3 coding DNA: TGTGCCTGGAGGGATCGGACTAGCGGGGGAGAGACCCAGTACTTC. This chain joins TRBV30 and TRBJ2-5; 13 positions match TRBD2. CDR3 size: 15 residues. V shed 3 bases, J shed 4 bases, and the junction held 5 bases outside the gene matches. Germline CDR1 reads GTSNPN; CDR2 reads SVGIG (reference sequence).

The rearrangement uses TRBV6-5 and TRBJ2-6; the D is unclear. This CDR3 comprises 13 residues. The V end was cut by 2 bases, the J end by 2 bases, with 1 base between. CDR1 and CDR2 (germline): MNHEY, SVGAGI. CDR3 amino acids: CASSYAGANVLTF. The CDR3 DNA is TGTGCCAGCAGTTACGCTGGGGCCAACGTCCTGACTTTC.

CDR3 in DNA: TGTGCCAGCAGCGTGCCCAGGAACACTGAAGCTTTCTTT. The encoded protein is CASSVPRNTEAFF. This chain uses TRBV28 with TRBJ1-1, with unresolved D. The CDR3 contains 13 residues. V gave up 6 bases and J gave up 1 base, with 9 bases separating them. The germline V gene has CDR1 MDHEN and CDR2 SYDVKM.

The V gene is TRBV7-9, the J gene TRBJ2-3, with D hard to call. Germline V lookup: CDR1 SEHNR, CDR2 FQNEAQ (reference sequence). V was shortened by 2 bases and J by 3 bases, with 6 bases between the two germline ends. This CDR3 contains 13 residues. The CDR3, as DNA: TGTGCCAGCAGCTTACTCAGGACAGATACGCAGTATTTT. Translated, it gives CASSLLRTDTQYF.

This chain connects TRBV11-3 to TRBJ1-2, with D maybe TRBD1 (5 bases). This CDR3 has 13 amino acids. V was pared by 3 bases and J by 6 bases, with 11 bases between. CDR1 SGHNT and CDR2 YENEEA come from the germline V gene. Written as DNA, the CDR3 is TGTGCCAGCAGCTTTCGGCAGGGCCATGGCTACACCTTC. Protein product: CASSFRQGHGYTF.

This clone appeared once. The rearrangement uses TRBV11-1 and TRBJ1-1, with D unresolved. The germline gives CDR1 SGHAT, CDR2 FQDESV (reference sequence). This CDR3 has 14 amino acids. V lost 2 bases to trimming and J lost 0 bases, with 7 bases between them. The CDR3 loop reads CASSLQQLNTEAFF. The CDR3, as DNA: TGTGCCAGCAGCTTACAACAGTTGAACACTGAAGCTTTCTTT.

V usage is TRBV4-3 and J usage is TRBJ2-7, with D tentatively TRBD2 (5 bases). Germline loops: CDR1 LGHNA, CDR2 YSLEER. Trimming took 0 bases from V and 3 from J, leaving 15 bases between them. The length of the CDR3 is 16 residues. The CDR3 bases are TGCGCCAGCAGCCAAGATTTAGGAGGAAAAAGCTACGAGCAGTACTTC. Translating gives CASSQDLGGKSYEQYF.

V gene TRBV5-4 combines with J gene TRBJ1-4; D ambiguous. The CDR3 loop spans 14 amino acids. Germline V gene lookup returns CDR1 SGHNT and CDR2 YYREEE (reference sequence). Trimming stripped 0 bases from V and 3 bases from J, with 6 bases between. The CDR3 nucleotides read TGTGCCAGCAGCTTGGGGACGTCTAATGAAAAACTGTTTTTT. Encoded protein: CASSLGTSNEKLFF.

This rearrangement joins TRBV7-9 to TRBJ1-1; D is uncertain. Between the trimmed V and J ends, which lost 3 bases and 8 bases, there was a span of 16 bases. The CDR3 has 14 residues. Germline-derived CDR1 and CDR2 are SEHNR and FQNEAQ (reference sequence). DNA for the CDR3: TGTGCCAGCAGCTTCGATTCTGTGTCAACAGAAGCTTTCTTT. It specifies CASSFDSVSTEAFF.

This chain connects TRBV5-6 to TRBJ2-5; D remains unclear. Looked up from germline, CDR1 is SGHDT and CDR2 is YYEEEE. CDR3 length equals 12 residues. Trimming left V 6 bases short and J 7 bases short, with 13 bases between. The CDR3 here is CASTNYIGTQYF. CDR3 DNA: TGTGCCAGCACCAATTATATAGGGACCCAGTACTTC.